This record covers a single T cell receptor beta chain. The antigen is unknown. The data belong to a study of OX40 agonist ivuxolimab in advanced cancers. Whole-study findings and limits: On average, a greater number of expanded clones characterised CD8+ T cells relative to CD4+.

This CDR3 is built from 14 residues. The germline V gene encodes CDR1 MNHEY and CDR2 SVGAGI. With V trimmed by 7 bases and J by 5 bases, 8 bases remained unmatched. TCRdb's table, derived via immunoSEQ multiplex PCR, lists solely in-frame clones and lacks some. Of 73,000 or so clones detected, about 94% appear once; the ten largest clones hold more than 0.4%. Sequences were derived from CD4+ or CD8+ T cells sorted from blood, sampled in a trial of the OX40 agonist ivuxolimab. The clonotype originates from an adult with an advanced solid tumor such as melanoma, head and neck, liver or kidney cancer. The chain employs TRBV6-5 and TRBJ2-7; 10 nucleotides match TRBD2. CDR3 amino acids: CASKSSGRINEQYF. CDR3 in DNA: TGTGCCAGCAAGAGTAGCGGGAGGATCAACGAGCAGTACTTC.